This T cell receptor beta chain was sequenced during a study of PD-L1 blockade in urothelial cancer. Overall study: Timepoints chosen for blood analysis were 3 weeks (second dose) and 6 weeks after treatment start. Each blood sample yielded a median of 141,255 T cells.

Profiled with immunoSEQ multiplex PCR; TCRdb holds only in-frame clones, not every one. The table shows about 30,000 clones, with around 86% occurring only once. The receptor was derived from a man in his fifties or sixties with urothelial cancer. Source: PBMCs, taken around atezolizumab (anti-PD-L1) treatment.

CDR3 nucleotides: TGTGCTAGTGGTTTAGCGGGGATGAACACCGGGGAGCTGTTTTTT. Protein: CASGLAGMNTGELFF. V usage is TRBV12-5 and J usage is TRBJ2-2; 7 bases fit TRBD2. CDR3 length equals 15 residues. Germline V gene sequence: CDR1 LGHNT, CDR2 FRNRAP. The V gene end was trimmed by 3 bases and the J gene end by 1 base; junction bases not matched to a gene: 2.